The 8 T cell receptor beta chains in this list originate from one sample, sequenced in a study of neoadjuvant anti-PD-1 for oral cavity cancer. Clones were sequenced by immunoSEQ multiplex PCR, and TCRdb holds only the in-frame ones, with some missing. The repertoire holds about 81,000 clones, with approximately 80% as singletons. The sequenced sample was PBMCs, obtained before nivolumab (anti-PD-1) treatment. These receptors all stem from a person between 40 and 79 years old with oral cavity squamous cell carcinoma.

V gene TRBV7-8 combines with J gene TRBJ2-7; D may match TRBD1 or TRBD2 (5 bases each). Trimming shortened V by 5 bases and J by 3 bases, and 14 bases separated the two germline ends. Per the germline V gene, CDR1 is SGHVS and CDR2 is FQNEAQ. The CDR3 runs 14 residues. The CDR3 sequence is CASSTRPGGYEQYF. DNA of the CDR3: TGTGCCAGCAGCACTAGGCCTGGGGGCTACGAGCAGTACTTC. Together with reference TRBV7-8 and TRBJ2-7, the CDR3 gives the full variable domain: GAGVSQSPRYKVAKRGQDVALRCDPISGHVSLFWYQQALGQGPEFLTYFQNEAQLDKSGLPSDRFFAERPEGSVSTLKIQRTQQEDSAVYLCASSTRPGGYEQYFGPGTRLTVT.

The V and J genes are TRBV6-6 and TRBJ2-7; a possible D gene is TRBD1 (5 bases). The CDR3 totals 13 residues. V lost 4 bases and J lost 1, with 8 bases in between. In germline, CDR1 is MNHNY, CDR2 SVGAGI (reference sequence). The CDR3 coding sequence is TGTGCCAGCAGTTGGCGACAGTCCTACGAGCAGTACTTC. Its translation: CASSWRQSYEQYF.

The V and J genes are TRBV2 and TRBJ2-1; 7 bases are a match to TRBD1. Germline CDR1 and CDR2: SNHLY and FYNNEI. CDR3 length: 16 amino acids. The V and J ends lost 6 bases and 9 bases, in that order; junction bases with no gene match: 17. CDR3 protein: CASRRPGTEGRSEQFF. CDR3 DNA: TGTGCCAGCAGACGGCCGGGGACAGAGGGCCGCAGTGAGCAGTTCTTC.

This clone occurred a few times. V gene TRBV7-8 combines with J gene TRBJ2-3, with D possibly being TRBD1 or TRBD2 (5 bases each). CDR1 SGHVS and CDR2 FQNEAQ come from the germline V gene. The germline V and J ends were trimmed by 7 bases and 6 bases, with 14 bases remaining between them. The CDR3 length is 13 residues. CDR3 nucleotide sequence: TGTGCCAGCACCTCTCGCGAGGGGGATACGCAGTATTTT. It yields the protein CASTSREGDTQYF.

This clone was picked up one time. The chain has TRBV30 and TRBJ1-4; weak D call: TRBD1 (5 bases). V gave up 6 bases and J gave up 5 bases, with 16 bases separating them. The CDR3 is 14 residues long. In germline, CDR1 is GTSNPN, CDR2 SVGIG (reference sequence). The CDR3 DNA follows: TGTGCCTGTGCCCTCGGGGGACGAAATGAAAAACTGTTTTTT. As protein: CACALGGRNEKLFF.

V usage is TRBV6-1 and J usage is TRBJ2-1; 10 bases match TRBD2. The J segment lost 15 bases and the V segment lost 0 bases, leaving 5 bases of the junction unmatched. CDR3 length: 13 amino acids. From germline, CDR1 is MNHNS and CDR2 SASEGT. The CDR3, as DNA: TGTGCCAGCAGTGAAGCGAGCGGGAGGGCCCGGTTCTTC. Translation: CASSEASGRARFF.

This chain connects TRBV6-1 to TRBJ2-7; 8 nucleotides line up with TRBD2. Germline assignment: CDR1 MNHNS and CDR2 SASEGT. The CDR3 contains 15 residues. Trimming at V came to 7 bases and at J to 7 bases, leaving 15 bases not matched to a gene. The DNA for the CDR3 is TGTGCCAGCACCTCCGCGGGTAGCGGGACGAGAGAGCAGTACTTC. This codes for CASTSAGSGTREQYF.

V gene TRBV9 combines with J gene TRBJ1-2, with D tentatively TRBD1 (6 bases). Germline V lookup: CDR1 SGDLS, CDR2 YYNGEE. V was shortened by 4 bases and J by 4 bases, with 11 bases between the two germline ends. The CDR3 runs to 13 residues. This CDR3 reads CASSSQGSYGYTF. The DNA for the CDR3 is TGTGCCAGCAGCTCTCAGGGGAGCTATGGCTACACCTTC.